This is a list of T cell receptor beta chains from one sample in a study of cytomegalovirus exposure and HLA in healthy donors. Sequenced by immunoSEQ multiplex PCR; TCRdb stores in-frame clones only, minus some. Of about 130,000 clones listed, over 75% are singletons. Sequenced input: PBMCs. These receptors originate from a male donor in good health and CMV-seropositive. Both conserved end residues are part of each CDR3. A D gene is named only where the DNA matches it firmly. Some rows mark clone size as missing; the rest say once, few, many or name a class of expanded clone.

CDR3 protein: CASSFDTGGAGTDTQYF
CDR3 DNA: TGTGCCAGCAGTTTCGACACAGGGGGCGCCGGCACAGATACGCAGTATTTT
D gene: TRBD1
J gene: TRBJ2-3
V gene: TRBV28
clone size: .

CDR3 protein: CASSSRTGSYEQYF
CDR3 DNA: TGCGCCAGCAGCTCCCGGACAGGCTCCTACGAGCAGTACTTC
D gene: TRBD1
J gene: TRBJ2-7
V gene: TRBV4-1
clone size: .

CDR3 protein: CASSLARRRASADTQYF
CDR3 DNA: TGTGCCAGCAGCTTAGCGAGGAGGAGGGCCTCCGCAGATACGCAGTATTTT
D gene: .
J gene: TRBJ2-3
V gene: TRBV11-1
clone size: .

CDR3 protein: CAWSGGGEDIQYF
CDR3 DNA: TGTGCCTGGAGTGGAGGGGGCGAGGACATTCAGTACTTC
D gene: TRBD1
J gene: TRBJ2-4
V gene: TRBV30
clone size: few

CDR3 protein: CASSLSRGSAYEQYF
CDR3 DNA: TGTGCCAGCAGTTTAAGCCGGGGGTCGGCCTACGAGCAGTACTTC
D gene: .
J gene: TRBJ2-7
V gene: TRBV27
clone size: .

CDR3 protein: CASSAEGWTTDTQYF
CDR3 DNA: TGTGCCAGCAGCGCCGAGGGTTGGACCACAGATACGCAGTATTTT
D gene: .
J gene: TRBJ2-3
V gene: TRBV9
clone size: .

CDR3 protein: CASSEASVQYGYTF
CDR3 DNA: TGTGCCAGCAGTGAAGCGAGCGTCCAATATGGCTACACCTTC
D gene: .
J gene: TRBJ1-2
V gene: TRBV2
clone size: .

CDR3 protein: CASSLEAGSNEQFF
CDR3 DNA: TGTGCCAGCAGCTTAGAAGCGGGCTCCAATGAGCAGTTCTTC
D gene: .
J gene: TRBJ2-1
V gene: TRBV11-3
clone size: .

CDR3 protein: CASSYTGMGELFF
CDR3 DNA: TGTGCCAGCAGTTACACAGGGATGGGGGAGCTGTTTTTT
D gene: .
J gene: TRBJ2-2
V gene: TRBV6-5
clone size: .

CDR3 protein: CSSSEGLGGNYGYTF
CDR3 DNA: TGTTCCAGCAGTGAAGGACTCGGGGGAAACTATGGCTACACCTTC
D gene: .
J gene: TRBJ1-2
V gene: TRBV7-9
clone size: .

CDR3 protein: CAIRQDGTSTDTQYF
CDR3 DNA: TGTGCCATCAGACAGGACGGTACTAGCACAGATACGCAGTATTTT
D gene: .
J gene: TRBJ2-3
V gene: TRBV10-3
clone size: .

CDR3 protein: CASSTDMNTEAFF
CDR3 DNA: TGTGCCAGTAGTACAGATATGAACACTGAAGCTTTCTTT
D gene: .
J gene: TRBJ1-1
V gene: TRBV18
clone size: .

CDR3 protein: CATSREAAGLYSEQYF
CDR3 DNA: TGTGCCACCAGCAGAGAGGCAGCTGGACTATACTCCGAGCAGTACTTC
D gene: .
J gene: TRBJ2-7
V gene: TRBV15
clone size: .

CDR3 protein: CASSPPRTGSSYGYTF
CDR3 DNA: TGTGCCAGCAGTCCTCCGAGGACAGGGTCTAGCTATGGCTACACCTTC
D gene: TRBD1
J gene: TRBJ1-2
V gene: TRBV28
clone size: once

CDR3 protein: CASSTGSWPEAFF
CDR3 DNA: TGTGCCAGCAGCACAGGGTCTTGGCCTGAAGCTTTCTTT
D gene: .
J gene: TRBJ1-1
V gene: TRBV9
clone size: .

CDR3 protein: CASSLGRSGNTEAFF
CDR3 DNA: TGCGCCAGCAGCTTAGGTCGTTCGGGGAACACTGAAGCTTTCTTT
D gene: .
J gene: TRBJ1-1
V gene: TRBV5-1
clone size: few

CDR3 protein: CASSQAWGQGSYEQYF
CDR3 DNA: TGCGCCAGCAGCCAAGCCTGGGGACAGGGATCTTACGAGCAGTACTTC
D gene: TRBD1
J gene: TRBJ2-7
V gene: TRBV4-1
clone size: .

CDR3 protein: CASSRQSNEQFF
CDR3 DNA: TGTGCCAGCAGCCGACAAAGCAATGAGCAGTTCTTC
D gene: .
J gene: TRBJ2-1
V gene: TRBV5-5
clone size: few

CDR3 protein: CASSRQSSGGPNTGELFF
CDR3 DNA: TGCGCCAGCAGCCGCCAGAGTAGCGGGGGGCCGAACACCGGGGAGCTGTTTTTT
D gene: TRBD2
J gene: TRBJ2-2
V gene: TRBV5-1
clone size: .

CDR3 protein: CASSEETGTGNQPQHF
CDR3 DNA: TGTGCCAGCAGTGAAGAAACCGGGACAGGTAATCAGCCCCAGCATTTT
D gene: TRBD1
J gene: TRBJ1-5
V gene: TRBV6-1
clone size: .

CDR3 protein: CASSVSSRDRDYEQYF
CDR3 DNA: TGTGCCAGTAGTGTATCGTCCCGGGACAGGGACTACGAGCAGTACTTC
D gene: TRBD1
J gene: TRBJ2-7
V gene: TRBV19
clone size: .

CDR3 protein: CASSSEREYGYTF
CDR3 DNA: TGTGCCAGCAGCTCCGAACGGGAATATGGCTACACCTTC
D gene: .
J gene: TRBJ1-2
V gene: TRBV7-9
clone size: .

CDR3 protein: CASGRVATNEKLFF
CDR3 DNA: TGTGCCAGCGGTCGAGTCGCAACTAATGAAAAACTGTTTTTT
D gene: .
J gene: TRBJ1-4
V gene: TRBV28
clone size: .

CDR3 protein: CSVEGLADFQETQYF
CDR3 DNA: TGCAGCGTTGAAGGACTAGCGGACTTCCAAGAGACCCAGTACTTC
D gene: TRBD2
J gene: TRBJ2-5
V gene: TRBV29-1
clone size: .

CDR3 protein: CASSLRRVQENTEAFF
CDR3 DNA: TGTGCCAGCAGTTTAAGGAGGGTTCAGGAGAACACTGAAGCTTTCTTT
D gene: .
J gene: TRBJ1-1
V gene: TRBV27
clone size: .

CDR3 protein: CASSQALTGELFF
CDR3 DNA: TGTGCCAGCAGTCAGGCCCTCACCGGGGAGCTGTTTTTT
D gene: .
J gene: TRBJ2-2
V gene: TRBV6-1
clone size: .